This T cell receptor beta chain was found in a study of regulatory T cells in long-lasting Graves disease. The study, taken as a whole, reports: Not thyroid tissue but only peripheral blood was studied.

Time point indicated: persistent/refractory GD, antithyroid drugs over 5 years with positive TRAb. Extracted PBMC RNA gave rise to the TCR library. Graves' disease diagnosis was established per American Thyroid Association guidelines. Trimming removed 2 bases at V and 1 base at J, with 8 bases between. The CDR3 extends over 13 amino acids. Germline values: CDR1 DFQATT, CDR2 SNEGSKA (reference sequence). This clonotype was recorded many times. Its antigen is not known. Combining iRepertoire HTBI primers with Arm-PCR of CDR3 regions, the authors built TCR beta libraries. TCRdb redid the calling of the multiplex PCR reads with MiXCR, one entry per CDR3 protein. The repertoire holds about 310,000 distinct CDR3 sequences, with approximately 20% as singletons.

The sequence was obtained from a female donor with Graves disease. This chain links TRBV20-1 with TRBJ2-5; D is unclear. Sample: peripheral blood mononuclear cells (PBMCs), taken when the disease was refractory, from a patient treated with antithyroid drugs. DNA for the CDR3: TGCAGTGCTAGACAGGACCTCCAAGAGACCCAGTACTTC. This translates into CSARQDLQETQYF.